This T cell receptor (beta chain) stems from a study of blood T cell repertoires in COVID-19. As for the study in general: There were acute and convalescent COVID-19 samples, and they came from the United States, Italy and Spain. T cells, B-cell-depleted T cells, or PBMCs provided the cDNA or gDNA that served as material.

V lost 5 bases, J lost 0 bases, and 11 bases lay in between. The CDR3 covers 14 residues. CDR1 is SGHAT, CDR2 FQNNGV, per germline. TCRdb's table, derived via immunoSEQ multiplex PCR, lists solely in-frame clones and lacks some. Among more than 200,000 clones listed, about nine tenths were seen once. The sequenced sample was peripheral blood. V gene TRBV11-2 combines with J gene TRBJ2-7; D gene uncertain. The sequence was obtained from a man aged 45-65 years with acute or convalescent COVID-19. In DNA, the CDR3 is TGTGCCAGCAGCCCCACCTGGCCCTCCTACGAGCAGTACTTC. Residues: CASSPTWPSYEQYF.